One and the same sample provided the 17 T cell receptor beta chains below, sequenced in a study of blood T cell repertoires in COVID-19 (dated by TCRdb to the early 2020s). The library came from the immunoSEQ multiplex PCR assay. Imported from immuneACCESS, the table was reduced by TCRdb to in-frame sequences with V and J called. These copies leave out some clones; in studies compared against another copy, an unresolved V gene accounts for under half, and the cause of the remainder is not known. Recorded for this sample are around 400,000 clones; around 87% of them occurred a single time. Together, the top ten hold roughly 2.1% of the sample. Material for sequencing was peripheral blood. The receptors derive from a woman aged 55-75 years with COVID-19, enrolled during active disease.

The V call is TRBV7-3, the J call TRBJ2-1; a possible D gene is TRBD2 (5 bases). The CDR3 is 14 amino acids. CDR1 SGHTA and CDR2 FQGTGA come from the germline V gene. The V gene lost 1 base and the J gene lost 10 bases, with 14 bases spanning the gap. CDR3 in amino acids: CASSLIGKGGEQFF. In nucleotides, the CDR3 is TGTGCCAGCAGCTTAATCGGGAAGGGCGGGGAGCAGTTCTTC.

The chain employs TRBV27 and TRBJ1-2; maybe TRBD1 (5 bases). V lost 4 bases and J 8 bases, leaving 14 bases between the germline ends. This CDR3 has 13 residues. In germline, CDR1 is MNHEY, CDR2 SMNVEV (reference sequence). The CDR3 sequence is CASSWGGVNGYTF. The DNA for the CDR3 is TGTGCCAGCAGTTGGGGAGGGGTTAACGGCTACACCTTC.

This chain links TRBV28 with TRBJ2-1; 13 bases fit TRBD2. CDR3 length: 18 amino acids. Germline values: CDR1 MDHEN, CDR2 SYDVKM. Unmatched junction bases numbered 10, after V lost 4 bases and J lost 4 bases. CDR3: CASSSGLAGPSGYNEQFF. DNA for the CDR3: TGTGCCAGCAGTTCGGGACTAGCGGGGCCTTCGGGGTACAATGAGCAGTTCTTC.

V is TRBV28 and J is TRBJ1-5; D call uncertain. The V end lost 6 bases, the J end lost 7 bases, and 16 bases lay between the germline ends. This CDR3 is built from 14 residues. The germline V gene encodes CDR1 MDHEN and CDR2 SYDVKM. The CDR3 DNA reads as TGTGCCAGCAGCCAACCCACGGGAGGACAGCCCCAGCATTTT. Translation: CASSQPTGGQPQHF.

The chain employs TRBV27 and TRBJ2-6, with no clear D. V dropped 6 bases and J dropped 0 bases, with 6 bases sitting between them. CDR1 MNHEY and CDR2 SMNVEV come from the germline V gene (reference sequence). The CDR3 extends over 14 amino acids. The CDR3 loop reads CASSYNSGANVLTF. The CDR3 DNA reads TGTGCCAGCAGCTATAACTCTGGGGCCAACGTCCTGACTTTC.

This clone is a singleton in its sample. The chain joins TRBV21-1 to TRBJ2-5; the table's D call TRBD1 went unverified against the DNA. TRBV21-1 is reported as a pseudogene. This CDR3 has 16 amino acids. CDR3 in DNA: TGTGCCAGCAGCAAAGAGTGGGTGAACAGGGGGGAGACCCAGTACTTC. Residues: CASSKEWVNRGETQYF.

This chain uses TRBV15 with TRBJ1-2; 11 bases line up with TRBD1. The CDR3 is made up of 13 amino acids. Losses at the gene ends were 5 bases for V and 13 bases for J; bases not matched to a gene: 9. Germline-derived CDR1 and CDR2 are LNHNV and YYDKDF (reference sequence). The CDR3 here is CATSLGQGAEFTF. The CDR3 DNA is TGTGCCACCAGCTTAGGACAGGGGGCTGAGTTCACCTTC.

The V and J genes are TRBV11-2 and TRBJ1-1; D gene uncertain. V dropped 6 bases and J dropped 0 bases, with 23 bases sitting between them. There are 18 residues in the CDR3. Germline CDR1 SGHAT, CDR2 FQNNGV. The CDR3 protein is CASRPGPRTQILNTEAFF. CDR3 nucleotides: TGTGCCAGCAGGCCTGGTCCCAGAACACAGATCCTGAACACTGAAGCTTTCTTT.

The rearrangement joins TRBV13 to TRBJ2-5, with TRBD1 matching 9 bases. This CDR3 is 15 amino acids long. V shed 5 bases, J shed 5 bases, and the junction held 9 bases outside the gene matches. CDR1 and CDR2 (germline): PRHDT, FYEKMQ (reference sequence). The CDR3 region is CASSIPGQGDETQYF. CDR3 DNA: TGTGCCAGCAGCATTCCGGGACAGGGAGACGAGACCCAGTACTTC. Together with reference TRBV13 and TRBJ2-5, the CDR3 gives the full variable domain: AAGVIQSPRHLIKEKRETATLKCYPIPRHDTVYWYQQGPGQDPQFLISFYEKMQSDKGSIPDRFSAQQFSDYHSELNMSSLELGDSALYFCASSIPGQGDETQYFGPGTRLLVL.

V is TRBV5-1 and J is TRBJ1-5, with D maybe TRBD1 (6 bases). Germline V gene data show CDR1 as SGHRS and CDR2 as YFSETQ. This CDR3 contains 14 residues. V shed 5 bases and J shed 5 bases, with 14 bases lying between them. CDR3 sequence: CASSPTGFDQPQHF. Here the CDR3 DNA reads TGCGCCAGCAGTCCCACAGGGTTCGATCAGCCCCAGCATTTT.

The chain employs TRBV4-1 and TRBJ2-5; TRBD2 matches 14 bases. There are 17 residues in the CDR3. The V segment lost 0 bases and the J segment 5 bases; nucleotides outside the gene matches: 5. Looked up from germline, CDR1 is MGHRA and CDR2 is YSYEKL. This CDR3 is CASSQDPGLAGVETQYF. The CDR3 DNA reads as TGCGCCAGCAGCCAAGACCCGGGACTAGCGGGGGTGGAGACCCAGTACTTC.

The chain carries TRBV19 and TRBJ1-1, with TRBD1 identical over 8 bases. CDR3 size: 14 residues. Per germline, CDR1 LNHDA and CDR2 SQIVND (reference sequence). The trim removed 8 bases at V and 2 bases at J, leaving 7 bases unmatched. CDR3 protein: CASADRGLNTEAFF. In DNA form, the CDR3 reads TGTGCCAGTGCCGACAGGGGACTTAACACTGAAGCTTTCTTT.

The genes are TRBV18 and TRBJ2-7; TRBD1 might be the D (6 bases). Deletions cut 0 bases from V and 3 bases from J, with 9 bases between. Germline lookup yields CDR1 KGHSH and CDR2 LQKENI. The CDR3 consists of 14 residues. The CDR3 DNA sequence: TGTGCCAGCTCACCACCGGACAGCTTCTACGAGCAGTACTTC. Protein: CASSPPDSFYEQYF.

The count of this clone is one. This chain joins TRBV2 and TRBJ1-1; 7 bases match TRBD1. There are 14 residues in the CDR3. Losses at the gene ends were 5 bases for V and 4 bases for J; bases not matched to a gene: 7. CDR1 is SNHLY, CDR2 FYNNEI, per germline. CDR3 amino acids: CASSPLRGATEAFF. The CDR3 DNA reads TGTGCCAGCAGTCCCCTCAGGGGGGCCACTGAAGCTTTCTTT. The full variable domain, completed using reference TRBV2 and TRBJ1-1, is EPEVTQTPSHQVTQMGQEVILRCVPISNHLYFYWYRQILGQKVEFLVSFYNNEISEKSEIFDDQFSVERPDGSNFTLKIRSTKLEDSAMYFCASSPLRGATEAFFGQGTRLTVV.

The genes are TRBV5-1 and TRBJ2-7; D is uncertain. The CDR3 runs 15 residues. Looked up from germline, CDR1 is SGHRS and CDR2 is YFSETQ. V shed 1 base and J shed 2 bases, with 13 bases lying between them. The CDR3 here is CASSLTLGPTYEQYF. The CDR3, as DNA: TGCGCCAGCAGCTTGACTTTGGGCCCCACCTACGAGCAGTACTTC. The whole variable domain, remainder taken from reference TRBV5-1 and TRBJ2-7, is KAGVTQTPRYLIKTRGQQVTLSCSPISGHRSVSWYQQTPGQGLQFLFEYFSETQRNKGNFPGRFSGRQFSNSRSEMNVSTLELGDSALYLCASSLTLGPTYEQYFGPGTRLTVT.

The chain combines TRBV19 with TRBJ1-2; D unclear. V was shortened by 7 bases and J by 8 bases, with 14 bases between the two germline ends. CDR1 is LNHDA and CDR2 is SQIVND in the germline V gene (reference sequence). This CDR3 has 12 residues. CDR3 DNA sequence: TGTGCCAGTAACCGGAGGGCAGGCGGCTACACCTTC. Translating it yields CASNRRAGGYTF.

The chain uses TRBV11-2 and TRBJ2-3; 7 bases fit TRBD1. The CDR3 contains 17 residues. Per germline, CDR1 SGHAT and CDR2 FQNNGV. V was clipped by 5 bases and J by 5 bases; unmatched bases: 16. CDR3 region: CASSQNEYTGDGDTQYF. In DNA, the CDR3 is TGTGCCAGCAGCCAAAACGAATATACAGGGGACGGAGATACGCAGTATTTT.